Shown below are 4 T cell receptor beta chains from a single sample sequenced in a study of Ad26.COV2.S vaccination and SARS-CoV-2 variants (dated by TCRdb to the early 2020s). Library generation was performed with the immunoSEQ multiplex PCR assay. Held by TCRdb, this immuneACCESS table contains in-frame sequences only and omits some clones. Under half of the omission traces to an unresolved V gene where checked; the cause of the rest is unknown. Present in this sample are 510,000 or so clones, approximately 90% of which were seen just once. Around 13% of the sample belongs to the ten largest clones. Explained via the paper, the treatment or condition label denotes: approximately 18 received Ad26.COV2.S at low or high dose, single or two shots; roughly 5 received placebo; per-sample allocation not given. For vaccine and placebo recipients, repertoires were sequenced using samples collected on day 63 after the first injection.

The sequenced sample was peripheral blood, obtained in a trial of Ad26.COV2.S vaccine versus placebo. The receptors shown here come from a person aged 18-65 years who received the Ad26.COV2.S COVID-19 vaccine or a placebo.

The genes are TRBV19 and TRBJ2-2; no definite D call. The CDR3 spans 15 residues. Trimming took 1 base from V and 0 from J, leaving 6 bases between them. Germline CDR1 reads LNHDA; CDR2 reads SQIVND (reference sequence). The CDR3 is CASSIGLSNTGELFF. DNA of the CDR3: TGTGCCAGTAGTATAGGTCTCTCGAACACCGGGGAGCTGTTTTTT.

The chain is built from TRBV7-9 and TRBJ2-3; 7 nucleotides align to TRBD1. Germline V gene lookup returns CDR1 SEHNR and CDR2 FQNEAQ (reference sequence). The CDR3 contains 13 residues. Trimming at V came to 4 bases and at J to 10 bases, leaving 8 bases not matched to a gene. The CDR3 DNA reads TGTGCCAGCAGCTCGGCAGGGGGAGTGGCGCAGTATTTT. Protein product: CASSSAGGVAQYF.

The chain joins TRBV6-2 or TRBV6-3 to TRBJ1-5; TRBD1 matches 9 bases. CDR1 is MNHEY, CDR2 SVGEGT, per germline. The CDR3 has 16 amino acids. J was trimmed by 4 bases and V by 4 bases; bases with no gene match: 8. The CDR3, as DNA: TGTGCCAGCAGTTCGCCCACAGGGGGCTTGAATCAGCCCCAGCATTTT. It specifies CASSSPTGGLNQPQHF.

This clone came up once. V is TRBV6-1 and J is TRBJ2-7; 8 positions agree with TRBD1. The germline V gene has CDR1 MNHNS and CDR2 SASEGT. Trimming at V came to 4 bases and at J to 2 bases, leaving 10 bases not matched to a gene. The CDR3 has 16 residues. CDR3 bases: TGTGCCAGCAGTGTGGCAGGGGGCTCGACACCCTACGAGCAGTACTTC. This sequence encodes CASSVAGGSTPYEQYF.